The 13 T cell receptor beta chains below come from one sample, sequenced in a study of cytomegalovirus exposure and HLA in healthy donors. Clones were sequenced by immunoSEQ multiplex PCR, and TCRdb holds only the in-frame ones, with some missing. The sample contains 150,000 or so clones, around 84% of which appear only once. The sample comprised PBMCs. All receptors derive from a human donor in good health.

The gene calls are TRBV5-1 and TRBJ2-6; possible D gene TRBD1, 6 bases. CDR1 and CDR2 from the germline V gene are SGHRS and YFSETQ. V gave up 4 bases and J gave up 0 bases, with 20 bases separating them. There are 19 residues in the CDR3. CDR3 nucleotides: TGCGCCAGCAGCCACTTATTTGACAGGTCATACTCTGGGGCCAACGTCCTGACTTTC. Protein: CASSHLFDRSYSGANVLTF.

A few counts support this clone. The rearrangement uses TRBV5-1 and TRBJ2-1; 10 nucleotides align to TRBD2. CDR3 size: 16 residues. Germline assignment: CDR1 SGHRS and CDR2 YFSETQ. Trimming at V came to 5 bases and at J to 3 bases, leaving 8 bases not matched to a gene. For the CDR3, the DNA is TGCGCCAGCAGTCTCCTAGCGGGAGTGGTCTACAATGAGCAGTTCTTC. It yields the protein CASSLLAGVVYNEQFF.

For the CDR3, the DNA is TGTGCCAGCAGCCGTACGGGGAACACTGAAGCTTTCTTT. Translation gives CASSRTGNTEAFF. The chain has TRBV7-2 and TRBJ1-1; no reliable D call. Germline lookup yields CDR1 SGHTA and CDR2 FQGNSA. The CDR3 is 13 amino acids. Trimming took off 5 bases at V and 1 base at J, with 8 bases between the two ends.

The CDR3 DNA follows: TGTGCCAGCAGTTACGGGACAGGACTGAACACTGAAGCTTTCTTT. Translation: CASSYGTGLNTEAFF. This chain joins TRBV6-5 and TRBJ1-1; 8 nucleotides agree with TRBD1. The CDR3 consists of 15 residues. The germline V gene has CDR1 MNHEY and CDR2 SVGAGI. V trimming: 2 bases; J trimming: 0 bases; junction bases outside the gene matches: 2.

The rearrangement joins TRBV29-1 to TRBJ2-1, with no clear D. Germline V lookup: CDR1 SQVTM, CDR2 ANQGSEA. V was clipped by 3 bases and J by 9 bases, with 15 bases between them. The CDR3 length is 13 residues. The CDR3 region is CSVDALATSEQFF. The CDR3, as DNA: TGCAGCGTTGACGCCTTGGCCACAAGTGAGCAGTTCTTC.

This chain uses TRBV27 with TRBJ1-1; TRBD1 matches at 9 bases. The CDR3 length is 15 residues. Germline V gene lookup returns CDR1 MNHEY and CDR2 SMNVEV (reference sequence). V lost 0 bases, J lost 3 bases, and 2 bases stayed unmatched. The CDR3 sequence is CASSLSWTGDTEAFF. The CDR3 DNA reads as TGTGCCAGCAGTTTATCGTGGACAGGGGACACTGAAGCTTTCTTT.

As DNA, the CDR3 is TGTGCCATCAGTACCCGGACAGGCAAAGATCAGCCCCAGCATTTT. Protein sequence: CAISTRTGKDQPQHF. This rearrangement joins TRBV10-3 to TRBJ1-5; the match to TRBD1 covers 7 bases. Germline assignment: CDR1 ENHRY and CDR2 SYGVKD. This CDR3 has 15 amino acids. V was clipped by 5 bases and J by 5 bases; unmatched bases: 9.

The chain joins TRBV10-1 to TRBJ1-1; 8 bases are shared with TRBD1. The length of the CDR3 is 15 residues. The trim removed 2 bases at V and 5 bases at J, leaving 7 bases unmatched. CDR1 and CDR2 (germline): WNHNN, SYGVQD (reference sequence). Here the CDR3 reads CASSEDRGAGTEAFF. For the CDR3, the DNA is TGCGCCAGCAGTGAGGACAGGGGCGCGGGGACTGAAGCTTTCTTT.

The chain uses TRBV28 and TRBJ2-3, with D tentatively TRBD2 (6 bases). Trimming took off 5 bases at V and 0 bases at J, with 15 bases between the two ends. The CDR3 totals 16 residues. Germline V CDR1 and CDR2: MDHEN, SYDVKM. The CDR3 loop is CASSPDYRISTDTQYF. The DNA of the CDR3 is TGTGCCAGCAGTCCGGACTACCGAATTAGCACAGATACGCAGTATTTT.

V usage is TRBV9 and J usage is TRBJ1-3, with D maybe TRBD1 (5 bases). This CDR3 has 14 amino acids. CDR1 SGDLS and CDR2 YYNGEE come from the germline V gene. V was shortened by 0 bases and J by 3 bases, with 7 bases between the two germline ends. Here the CDR3 DNA reads TGTGCCAGCAGCGTAGGACAGCTTGGAAACACCATATATTTT. This sequence encodes CASSVGQLGNTIYF.

The CDR3 region has the DNA TGTGCCAGCAGATCCAGGGGCCAGGCGCCCCAGCATTTT. Translation: CASRSRGQAPQHF. The J gene is TRBJ1-5, the V gene TRBV28, with D possibly being TRBD1 (6 bases). V lost 6 bases, J lost 9 bases, and 15 bases lay in between. The germline V gene encodes CDR1 MDHEN and CDR2 SYDVKM. The CDR3 length is 13 residues.

The V gene is TRBV7-2, the J gene TRBJ1-3, with D unclear. Germline V gene data show CDR1 as SGHTA and CDR2 as FQGNSA. The CDR3 is 15 amino acids. The V and J ends lost 5 bases and 2 bases respectively, with 13 bases between them. CDR3 region: CASSPEALAGNTIYF. The CDR3 DNA reads TGTGCCAGCAGCCCCGAGGCCCTCGCTGGAAACACCATATATTTT.

The rearrangement uses TRBV19 and TRBJ1-4; D is unclear. Trimming shortened V by 10 bases and J by 3 bases, and 6 bases separated the two germline ends. This CDR3 is built from 11 residues. In germline, CDR1 is LNHDA, CDR2 SQIVND (reference sequence). The CDR3, as DNA: TGTGCCATTTTCGCTAATGAAAAACTGTTTTTT. Translation gives CAIFANEKLFF.